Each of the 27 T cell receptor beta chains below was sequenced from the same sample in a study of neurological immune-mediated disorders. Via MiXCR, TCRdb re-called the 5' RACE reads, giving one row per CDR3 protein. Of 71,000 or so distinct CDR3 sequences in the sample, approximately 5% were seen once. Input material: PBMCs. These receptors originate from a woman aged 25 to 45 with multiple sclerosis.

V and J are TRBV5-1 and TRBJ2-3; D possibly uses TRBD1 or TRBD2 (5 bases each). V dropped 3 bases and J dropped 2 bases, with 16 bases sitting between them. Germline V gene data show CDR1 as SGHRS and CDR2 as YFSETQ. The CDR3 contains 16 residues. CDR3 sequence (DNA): TGCGCCAGCAGCTCCAACGGGGCAGGGCCCACAGATACGCAGTATTTT. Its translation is CASSSNGAGPTDTQYF.

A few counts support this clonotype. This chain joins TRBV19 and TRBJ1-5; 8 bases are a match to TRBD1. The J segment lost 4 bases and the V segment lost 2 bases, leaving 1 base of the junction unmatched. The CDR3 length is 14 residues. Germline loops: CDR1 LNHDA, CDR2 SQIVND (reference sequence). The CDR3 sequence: CASSIQGANQPQHF. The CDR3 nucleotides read TGTGCCAGTAGTATACAGGGGGCGAATCAGCCCCAGCATTTT.

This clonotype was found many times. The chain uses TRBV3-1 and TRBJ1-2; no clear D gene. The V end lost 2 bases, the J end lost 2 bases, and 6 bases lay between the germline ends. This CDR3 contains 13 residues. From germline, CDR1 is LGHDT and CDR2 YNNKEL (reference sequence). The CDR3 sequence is CASSQQKNYGYTF. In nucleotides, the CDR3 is TGTGCCAGCAGCCAACAAAAGAACTATGGCTACACCTTC.

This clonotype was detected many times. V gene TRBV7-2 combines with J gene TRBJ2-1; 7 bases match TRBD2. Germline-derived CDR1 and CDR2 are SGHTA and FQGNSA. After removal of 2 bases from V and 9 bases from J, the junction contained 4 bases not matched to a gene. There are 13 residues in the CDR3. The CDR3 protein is CASSLLAVGEQFF. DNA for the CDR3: TGTGCCAGCAGCTTACTAGCGGTGGGTGAGCAGTTCTTC.

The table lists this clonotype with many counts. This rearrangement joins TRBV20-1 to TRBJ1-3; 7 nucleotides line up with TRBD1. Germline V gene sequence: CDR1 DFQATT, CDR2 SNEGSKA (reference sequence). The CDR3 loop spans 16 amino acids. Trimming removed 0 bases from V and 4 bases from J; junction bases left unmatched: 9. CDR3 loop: CSARDYDRARGNTIYF. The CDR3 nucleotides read TGCAGTGCTAGAGATTATGACAGGGCGCGCGGAAACACCATATATTTT.

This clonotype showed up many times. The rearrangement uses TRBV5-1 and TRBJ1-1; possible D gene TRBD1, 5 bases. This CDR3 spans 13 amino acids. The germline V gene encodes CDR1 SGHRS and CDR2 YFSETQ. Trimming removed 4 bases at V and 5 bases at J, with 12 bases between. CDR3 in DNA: TGCGCCAGCAGCCTTGACAGTAGTACTGAAGCTTTCTTT. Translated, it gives CASSLDSSTEAFF.

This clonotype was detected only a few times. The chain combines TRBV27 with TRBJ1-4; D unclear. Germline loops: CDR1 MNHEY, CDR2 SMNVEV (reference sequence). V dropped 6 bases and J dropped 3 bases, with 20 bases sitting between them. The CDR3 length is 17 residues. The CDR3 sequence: CASRPPSRDWSNEKLFF. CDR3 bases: TGTGCCAGCAGACCTCCATCTCGGGATTGGTCTAATGAAAAACTGTTTTTT.

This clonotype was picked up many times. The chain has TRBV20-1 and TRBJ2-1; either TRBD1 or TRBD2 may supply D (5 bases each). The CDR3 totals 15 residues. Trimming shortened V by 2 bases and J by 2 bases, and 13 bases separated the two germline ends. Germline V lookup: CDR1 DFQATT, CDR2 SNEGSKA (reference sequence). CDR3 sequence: CSARSGRTAYNEQFF. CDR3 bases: TGCAGTGCTAGATCGGGACGGACCGCCTACAATGAGCAGTTCTTC.

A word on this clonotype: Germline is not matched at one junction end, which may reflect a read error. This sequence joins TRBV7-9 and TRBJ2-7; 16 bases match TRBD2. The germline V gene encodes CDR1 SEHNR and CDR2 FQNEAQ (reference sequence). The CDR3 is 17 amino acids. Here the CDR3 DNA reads TGTGCCAGCAGCTTAGGGGGACTAGCGGGAGGGCCTTCCGAGCAGCACTTC. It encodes CASSLGGLAGGPSEQHF.

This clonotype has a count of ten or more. CDR3 loop: CASSDGLGSGGLYEQYV. CDR3 sequence (DNA): TGTGCCAGCAGTGACGGACTAGGTAGCGGGGGATTATACGAGCAGTACGTC. The rearrangement uses TRBV6-1 and TRBJ2-7; 9 positions agree with TRBD2. CDR3 size: 17 residues. Germline V lookup: CDR1 MNHNS, CDR2 SASEGT. V trimming: 3 bases; J trimming: 4 bases; junction bases outside the gene matches: 13.

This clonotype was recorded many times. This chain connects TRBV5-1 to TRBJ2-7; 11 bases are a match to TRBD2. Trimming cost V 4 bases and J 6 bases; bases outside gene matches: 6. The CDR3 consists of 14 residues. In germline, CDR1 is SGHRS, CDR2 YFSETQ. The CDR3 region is CASSGGGTSGEQYF. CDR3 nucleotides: TGCGCCAGCAGCGGGGGCGGGACTAGCGGCGAGCAGTACTTC.

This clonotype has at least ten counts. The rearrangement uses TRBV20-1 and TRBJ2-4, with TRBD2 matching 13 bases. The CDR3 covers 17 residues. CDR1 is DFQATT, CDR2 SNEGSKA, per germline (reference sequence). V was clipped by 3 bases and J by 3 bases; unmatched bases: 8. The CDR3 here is CSASSDGLAGDKNIQYF. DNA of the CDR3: TGCAGTGCTAGTTCCGACGGACTAGCGGGAGACAAAAACATTCAGTACTTC.

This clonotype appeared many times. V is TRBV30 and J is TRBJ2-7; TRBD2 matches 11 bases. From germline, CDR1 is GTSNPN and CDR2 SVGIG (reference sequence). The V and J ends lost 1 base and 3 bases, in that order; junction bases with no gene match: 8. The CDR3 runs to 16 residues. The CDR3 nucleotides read TGTGCCTGGAGTGCCTCTAGCGGGAGGATGTTCTACGAGCAGTACTTC. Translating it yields CAWSASSGRMFYEQYF.

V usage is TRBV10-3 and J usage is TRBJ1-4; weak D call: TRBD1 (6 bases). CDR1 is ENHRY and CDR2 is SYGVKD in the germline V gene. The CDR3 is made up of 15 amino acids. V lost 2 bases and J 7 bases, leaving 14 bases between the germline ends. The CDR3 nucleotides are TGTGCCATCAGTGAGGACGGGGGCATGGGTGAAAAACTGTTTTTT. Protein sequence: CAISEDGGMGEKLFF.

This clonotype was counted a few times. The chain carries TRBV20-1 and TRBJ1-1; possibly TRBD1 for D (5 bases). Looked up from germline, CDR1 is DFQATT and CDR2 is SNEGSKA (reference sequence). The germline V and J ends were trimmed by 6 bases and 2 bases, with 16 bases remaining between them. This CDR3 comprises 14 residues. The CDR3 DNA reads TGCAGTGCCCCGATGGCGGGGGTTAACACTGAAGCTTTCTTT. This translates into CSAPMAGVNTEAFF.

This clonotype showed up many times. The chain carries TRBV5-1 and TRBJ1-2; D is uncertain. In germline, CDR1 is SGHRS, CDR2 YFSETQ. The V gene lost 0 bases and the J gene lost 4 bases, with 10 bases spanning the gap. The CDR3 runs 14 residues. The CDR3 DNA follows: TGCGCCAGCAGCTTGGACCCGGGAGGCTATGGCTACACCTTC. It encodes CASSLDPGGYGYTF.

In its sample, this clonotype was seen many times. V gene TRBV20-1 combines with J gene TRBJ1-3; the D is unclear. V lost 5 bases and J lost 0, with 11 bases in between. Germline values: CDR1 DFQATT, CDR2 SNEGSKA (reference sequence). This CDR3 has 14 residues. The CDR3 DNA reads TGCAGTGCTTCGGACGGACTCTCTGGAAACACCATATATTTT. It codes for CSASDGLSGNTIYF.

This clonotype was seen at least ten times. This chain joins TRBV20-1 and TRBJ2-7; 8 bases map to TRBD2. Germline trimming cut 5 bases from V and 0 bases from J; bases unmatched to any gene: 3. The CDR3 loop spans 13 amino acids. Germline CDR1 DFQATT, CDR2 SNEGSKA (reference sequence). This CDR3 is CSAQLADSYEQYF. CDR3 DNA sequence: TGCAGTGCTCAACTAGCGGACTCCTACGAGCAGTACTTC.

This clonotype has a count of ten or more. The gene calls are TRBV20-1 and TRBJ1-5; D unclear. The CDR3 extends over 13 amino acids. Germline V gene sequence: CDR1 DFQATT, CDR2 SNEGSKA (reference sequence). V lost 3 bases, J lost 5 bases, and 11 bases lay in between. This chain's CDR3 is CSARIPGDQPQHF. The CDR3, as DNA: TGCAGTGCTAGGATCCCGGGTGATCAGCCCCAGCATTTT.

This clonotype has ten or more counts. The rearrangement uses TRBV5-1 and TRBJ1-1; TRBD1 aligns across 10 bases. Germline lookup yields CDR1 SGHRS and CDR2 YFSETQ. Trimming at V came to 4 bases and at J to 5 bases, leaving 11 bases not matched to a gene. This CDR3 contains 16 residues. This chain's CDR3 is CASSPPGQGMGTEAFF. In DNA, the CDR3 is TGCGCCAGCAGCCCTCCGGGACAGGGGATGGGAACTGAAGCTTTCTTT.

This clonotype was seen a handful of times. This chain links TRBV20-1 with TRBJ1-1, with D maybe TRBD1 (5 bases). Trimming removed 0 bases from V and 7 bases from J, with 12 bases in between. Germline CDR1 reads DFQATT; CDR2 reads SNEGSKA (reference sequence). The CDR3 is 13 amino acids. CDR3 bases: TGCAGTGCTAGAGATCGCCCAGGGAGTGAAGCTTTCTTT. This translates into CSARDRPGSEAFF.

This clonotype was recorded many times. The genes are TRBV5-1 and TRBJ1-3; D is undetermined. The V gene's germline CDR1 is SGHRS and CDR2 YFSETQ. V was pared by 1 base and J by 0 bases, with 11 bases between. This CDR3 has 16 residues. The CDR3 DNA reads TGCGCCAGCAGCTTGTACTCACAGAGCTCTGGAAACACCATATATTTT. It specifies CASSLYSQSSGNTIYF.

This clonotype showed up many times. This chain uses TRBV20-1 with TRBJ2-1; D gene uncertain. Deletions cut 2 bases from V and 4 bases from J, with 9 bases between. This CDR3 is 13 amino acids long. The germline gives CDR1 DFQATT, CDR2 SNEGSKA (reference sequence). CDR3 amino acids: CSARSPLYNEQFF. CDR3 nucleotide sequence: TGCAGTGCTAGAAGCCCCCTTTACAATGAGCAGTTCTTC.

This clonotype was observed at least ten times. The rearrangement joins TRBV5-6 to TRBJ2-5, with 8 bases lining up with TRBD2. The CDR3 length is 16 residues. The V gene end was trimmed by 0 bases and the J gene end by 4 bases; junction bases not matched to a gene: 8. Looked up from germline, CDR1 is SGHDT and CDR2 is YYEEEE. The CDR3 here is CASSLGSGKSPETQYF. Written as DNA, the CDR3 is TGTGCCAGCAGCTTGGGTAGCGGGAAGTCTCCAGAGACCCAGTACTTC.

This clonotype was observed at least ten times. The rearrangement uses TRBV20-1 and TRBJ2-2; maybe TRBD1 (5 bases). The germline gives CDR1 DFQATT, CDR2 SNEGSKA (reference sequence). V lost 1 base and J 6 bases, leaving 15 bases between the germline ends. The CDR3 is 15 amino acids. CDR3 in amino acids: CSARGDSPRSGELFF. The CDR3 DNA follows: TGCAGTGCTAGAGGTGACAGCCCGAGGTCCGGGGAGCTGTTTTTT.

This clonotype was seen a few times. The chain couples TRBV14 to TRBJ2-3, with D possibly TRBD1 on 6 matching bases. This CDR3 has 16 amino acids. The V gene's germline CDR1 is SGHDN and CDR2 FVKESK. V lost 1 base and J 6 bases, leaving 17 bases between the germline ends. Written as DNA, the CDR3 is TGTGCCAGCAGCCAAGGATCAGGGGCCAGGGTGGATACGCAGTATTTT. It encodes CASSQGSGARVDTQYF.

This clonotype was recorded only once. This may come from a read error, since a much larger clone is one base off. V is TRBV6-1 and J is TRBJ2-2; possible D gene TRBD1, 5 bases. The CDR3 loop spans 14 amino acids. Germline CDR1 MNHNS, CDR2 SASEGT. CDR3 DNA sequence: TGTGTCAGCAGGGTTAGCCATAACACCGGGGAGCTGTTTTTT. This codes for CVSRVSHNTGELFF.